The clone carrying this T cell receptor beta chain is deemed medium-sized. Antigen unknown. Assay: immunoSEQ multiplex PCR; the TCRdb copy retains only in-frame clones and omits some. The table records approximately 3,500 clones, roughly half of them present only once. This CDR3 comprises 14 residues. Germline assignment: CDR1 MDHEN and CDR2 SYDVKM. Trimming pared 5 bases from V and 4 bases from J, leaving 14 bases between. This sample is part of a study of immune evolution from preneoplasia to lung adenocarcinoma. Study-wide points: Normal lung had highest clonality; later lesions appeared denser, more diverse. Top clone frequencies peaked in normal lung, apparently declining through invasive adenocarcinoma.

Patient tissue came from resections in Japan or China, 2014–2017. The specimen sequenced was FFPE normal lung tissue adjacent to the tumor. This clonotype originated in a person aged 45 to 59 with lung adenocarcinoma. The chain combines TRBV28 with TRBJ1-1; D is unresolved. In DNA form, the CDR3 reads TGTGCCAGCAGTCCCACGTTGGAAGGCACTGAAGCTTTCTTT. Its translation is CASSPTLEGTEAFF.